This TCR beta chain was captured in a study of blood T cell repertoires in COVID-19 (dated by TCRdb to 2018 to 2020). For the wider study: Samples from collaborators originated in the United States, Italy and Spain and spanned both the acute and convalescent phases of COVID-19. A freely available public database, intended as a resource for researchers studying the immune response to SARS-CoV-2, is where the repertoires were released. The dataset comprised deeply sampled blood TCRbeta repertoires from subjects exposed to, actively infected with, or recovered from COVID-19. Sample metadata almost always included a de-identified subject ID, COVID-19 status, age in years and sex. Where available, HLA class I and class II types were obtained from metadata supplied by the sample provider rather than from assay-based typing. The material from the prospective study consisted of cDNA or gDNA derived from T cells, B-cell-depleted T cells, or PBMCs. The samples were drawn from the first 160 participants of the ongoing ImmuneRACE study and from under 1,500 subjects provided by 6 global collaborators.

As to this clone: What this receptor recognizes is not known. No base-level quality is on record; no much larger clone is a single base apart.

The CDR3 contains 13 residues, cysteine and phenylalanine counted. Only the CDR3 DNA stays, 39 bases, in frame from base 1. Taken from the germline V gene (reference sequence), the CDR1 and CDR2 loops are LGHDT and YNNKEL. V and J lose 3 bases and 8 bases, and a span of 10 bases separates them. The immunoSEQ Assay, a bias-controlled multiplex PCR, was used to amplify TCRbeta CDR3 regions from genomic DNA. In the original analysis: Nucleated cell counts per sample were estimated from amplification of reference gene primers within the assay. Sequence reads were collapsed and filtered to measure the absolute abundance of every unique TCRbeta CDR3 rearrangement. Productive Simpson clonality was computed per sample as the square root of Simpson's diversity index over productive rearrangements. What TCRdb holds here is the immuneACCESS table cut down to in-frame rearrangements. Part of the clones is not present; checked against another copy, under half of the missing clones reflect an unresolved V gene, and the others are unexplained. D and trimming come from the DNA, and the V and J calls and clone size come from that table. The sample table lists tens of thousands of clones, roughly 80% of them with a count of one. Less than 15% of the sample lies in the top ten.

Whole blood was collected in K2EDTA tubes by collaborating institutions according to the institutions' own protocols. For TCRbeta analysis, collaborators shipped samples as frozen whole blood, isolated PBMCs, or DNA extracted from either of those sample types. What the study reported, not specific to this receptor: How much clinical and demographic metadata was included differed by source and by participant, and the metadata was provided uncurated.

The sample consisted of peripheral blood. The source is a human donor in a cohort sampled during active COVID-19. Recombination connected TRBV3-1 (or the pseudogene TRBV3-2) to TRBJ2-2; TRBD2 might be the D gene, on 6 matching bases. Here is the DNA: TGTGCCAGCAGCCATTCGGGGAGGGGGGAGCTGTTTTTT. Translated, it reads CASSHSGRGELFF.